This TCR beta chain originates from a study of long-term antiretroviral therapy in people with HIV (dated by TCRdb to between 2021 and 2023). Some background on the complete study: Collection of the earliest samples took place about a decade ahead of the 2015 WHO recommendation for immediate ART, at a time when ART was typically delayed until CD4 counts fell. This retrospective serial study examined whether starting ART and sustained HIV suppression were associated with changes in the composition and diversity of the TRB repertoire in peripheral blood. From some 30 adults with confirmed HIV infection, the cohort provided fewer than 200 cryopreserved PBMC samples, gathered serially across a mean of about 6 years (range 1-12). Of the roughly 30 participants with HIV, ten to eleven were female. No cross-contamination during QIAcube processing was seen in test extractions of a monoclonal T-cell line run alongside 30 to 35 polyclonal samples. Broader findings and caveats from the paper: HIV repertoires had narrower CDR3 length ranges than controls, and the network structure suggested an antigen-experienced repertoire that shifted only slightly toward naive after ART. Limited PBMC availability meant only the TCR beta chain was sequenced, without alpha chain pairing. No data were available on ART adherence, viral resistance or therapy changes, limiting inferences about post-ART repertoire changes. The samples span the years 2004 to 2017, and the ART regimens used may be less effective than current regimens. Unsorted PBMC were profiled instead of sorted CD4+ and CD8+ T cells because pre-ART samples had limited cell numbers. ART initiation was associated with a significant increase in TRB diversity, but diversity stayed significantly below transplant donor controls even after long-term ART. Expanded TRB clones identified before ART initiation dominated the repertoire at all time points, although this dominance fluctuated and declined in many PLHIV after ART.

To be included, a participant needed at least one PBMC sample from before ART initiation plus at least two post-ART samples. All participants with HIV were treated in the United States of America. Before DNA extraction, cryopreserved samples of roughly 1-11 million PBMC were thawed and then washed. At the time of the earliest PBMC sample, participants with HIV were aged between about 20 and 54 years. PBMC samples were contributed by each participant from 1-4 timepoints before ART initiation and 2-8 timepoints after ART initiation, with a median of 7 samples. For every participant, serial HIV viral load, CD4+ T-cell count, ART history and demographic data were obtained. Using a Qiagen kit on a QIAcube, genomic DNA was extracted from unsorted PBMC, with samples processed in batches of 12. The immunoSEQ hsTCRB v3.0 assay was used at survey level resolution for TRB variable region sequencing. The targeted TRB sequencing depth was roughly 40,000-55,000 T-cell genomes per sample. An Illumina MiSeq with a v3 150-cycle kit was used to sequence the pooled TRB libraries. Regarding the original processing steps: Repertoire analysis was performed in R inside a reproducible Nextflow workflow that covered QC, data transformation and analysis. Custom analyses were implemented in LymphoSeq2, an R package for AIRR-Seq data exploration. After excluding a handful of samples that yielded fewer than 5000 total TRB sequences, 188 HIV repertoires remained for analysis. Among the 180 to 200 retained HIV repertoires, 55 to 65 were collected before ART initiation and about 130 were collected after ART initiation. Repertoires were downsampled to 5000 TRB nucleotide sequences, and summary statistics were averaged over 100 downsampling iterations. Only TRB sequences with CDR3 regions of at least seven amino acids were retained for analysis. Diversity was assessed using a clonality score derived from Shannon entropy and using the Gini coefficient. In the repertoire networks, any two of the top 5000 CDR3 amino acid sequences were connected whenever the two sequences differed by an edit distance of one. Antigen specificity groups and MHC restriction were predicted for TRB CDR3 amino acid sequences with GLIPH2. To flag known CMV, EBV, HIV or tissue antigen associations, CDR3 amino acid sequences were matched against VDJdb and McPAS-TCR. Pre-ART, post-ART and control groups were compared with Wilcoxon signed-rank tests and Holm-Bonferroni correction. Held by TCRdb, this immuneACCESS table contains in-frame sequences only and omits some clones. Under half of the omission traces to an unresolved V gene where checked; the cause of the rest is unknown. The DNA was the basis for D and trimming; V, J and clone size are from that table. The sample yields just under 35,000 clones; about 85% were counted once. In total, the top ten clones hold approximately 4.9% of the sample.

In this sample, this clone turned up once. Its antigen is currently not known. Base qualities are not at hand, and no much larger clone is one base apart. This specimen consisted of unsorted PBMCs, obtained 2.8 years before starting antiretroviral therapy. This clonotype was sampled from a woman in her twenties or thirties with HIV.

The DNA sequence reads TGTGCCTGGAGTGTAAGAGGGTCAATGAATCAGCCCCAGCATTTT. Its product reads: CAWSVRGSMNQPQHF. The chain employs TRBV30 and TRBJ1-5, with the D gene uncertain. Per the germline V gene (reference sequence), GTSNPN is the CDR1 and SVGIG is the CDR2. Spanning cysteine to phenylalanine, the CDR3 consists of 15 amino acids. CDR3 DNA is the only sequence kept; it has 45 bases, read in frame from the first base. The germline ends are 13 bases apart after V is trimmed by 0 bases and J by 4 bases.